These T cell receptor beta chains were read from a single sample in a study of T cell clones after liver transplantation. Using immunoSEQ multiplex PCR, the repertoire was profiled, and TCRdb retains in-frame clones only, with some absent. Among about 75,000 clones listed, around four fifths were seen once. The material sequenced was CD4+ T cells from blood, taken around 50 months after liver transplant. The receptors here all came from a human patient who received a liver transplant. Some T cells may have come from the graft donor. Each CDR3 is given with its conserved first and last residue. A D gene is named only where the DNA matches it firmly. Where a row states a size, it is once, few, many or the class of an expanded clone; other rows omit it.

d_gene	v_gene	abundance	j_gene	CDR3aa	CDR3nt
-	TRBV6-1	-	TRBJ2-7	CASTGAAIYEQYF	TGTGCCAGCACGGGGGCAGCCATATACGAGCAGTACTTC
TRBD2	TRBV5-1	-	TRBJ2-6	CASSSTSGGAPGANVLTF	TGCGCCAGCAGCTCTACTAGCGGGGGGGCCCCTGGGGCCAACGTCCTGACTTTC
-	TRBV21-1	-	TRBJ2-7	CASSIRFTKSREEGPYEQYF	TGTGCCAGCAGCATTCGCTTTACAAAATCTAGGGAGGAGGGTCCCTACGAGCAGTACTTC
-	TRBV18	-	TRBJ2-4	CASSPPTSLAKNIQYF	TGTGCCAGCTCACCACCGACCAGCCTAGCCAAAAACATTCAGTACTTC
-	TRBV6-4	few	TRBJ1-6	CASSATMTGAPLHF	TGTGCCAGCAGCGCCACTATGACCGGCGCGCCCCTCCACTTT
TRBD1	TRBV15	few	TRBJ1-1	CATSRPRQGLNTEAFF	TGTGCCACCAGCAGGCCAAGACAGGGCTTGAACACTGAAGCTTTCTTT
TRBD2	TRBV9	-	TRBJ2-1	CASSPLAGGYNEQFF	TGTGCCAGCAGCCCGCTAGCGGGAGGATACAATGAGCAGTTCTTC
TRBD1	TRBV19	-	TRBJ2-5	CASNDRVQETQYF	TGTGCCAGTAACGACAGGGTCCAAGAGACCCAGTACTTC
-	TRBV5-1	-	TRBJ2-1	CASSWGDGSYNEQFF	TGCGCCAGCAGCTGGGGGGACGGCTCCTACAATGAGCAGTTCTTC
-	TRBV21-1	-	TRBJ1-1	CASRPGGSEAFF	TGTGCCAGCCGACCGGGGGGGAGCGAAGCTTTCTTT
-	TRBV29-1	-	TRBJ2-7	CSVQDLTYEQYF	TGCAGCGTACAGGACCTGACCTACGAGCAGTACTTC
-	TRBV19	-	TRBJ2-2	CASSIDLGDTGELFF	TGTGCCAGTAGTATAGATTTGGGGGACACCGGGGAGCTGTTTTTT
TRBD2	TRBV15	-	TRBJ2-7	CATSAGTSPAYEQYF	TGTGCCACCAGCGCCGGGACTAGCCCTGCCTACGAGCAGTACTTC
-	TRBV12-5	-	TRBJ1-1	CASAQGRNTEAFF	TGTGCTAGCGCCCAAGGGAGGAACACTGAAGCTTTCTTT
-	TRBV18	-	TRBJ1-3	CASSPQGGISSGNTIYF	TGTGCCAGCTCACCACAAGGGGGTATTAGCTCTGGAAACACCATATATTTT
-	TRBV30	-	TRBJ1-1	CAWSVLMNTEAFF	TGTGCCTGGAGTGTACTCATGAACACTGAAGCTTTCTTT
-	TRBV6-4	-	TRBJ2-3	CASSAVGGPADTQYF	TGTGCCAGCAGTGCTGTTGGGGGCCCGGCAGATACGCAGTATTTT
-	TRBV19	once	TRBJ1-5	CASSIKGPGGQPQHF	TGTGCCAGTAGTATTAAGGGGCCGGGAGGGCAGCCCCAGCATTTT
TRBD2	TRBV28	many	TRBJ2-5	CASRSGRGYQETQYF	TGTGCCAGCCGGAGCGGGAGGGGGTACCAAGAGACCCAGTACTTC
TRBD2	TRBV4-2	-	TRBJ2-6	CASSQEVVTGGTGANVLTF	TGTGCCAGCAGCCAAGAGGTCGTTACGGGGGGAACAGGGGCCAACGTCCTGACTTTC
-	TRBV30	-	TRBJ1-2	CAWSAGNYGYTF	TGTGCCTGGAGTGCGGGGAACTATGGCTACACCTTC
-	TRBV6-6	-	TRBJ2-3	CASRSGDTQYF	TGTGCCAGCAGGAGCGGAGATACGCAGTATTTT
-	TRBV6-6	-	TRBJ1-2	CASSFWETSISGYTF	TGTGCCAGCAGTTTTTGGGAAACTTCGATTAGTGGCTACACCTTC
TRBD1	TRBV12-5	-	TRBJ2-6	CASGLATETGRGANVLTF	TGTGCTAGTGGTTTGGCAACGGAGACAGGGCGTGGGGCCAACGTCCTGACTTTC
TRBD2	TRBV7-2	-	TRBJ2-7	CASSLGLAGEQQYF	TGTGCCAGCAGCCTGGGACTAGCGGGAGAACAGCAGTACTTC
-	TRBV7-9	many	TRBJ1-6	CASSPEGGGHSPLHF	TGTGCCAGCAGTCCCGAGGGGGGGGGACATTCACCCCTCCACTTT
-	TRBV20-1	-	TRBJ2-7	CSASRGSQYF	TGCAGTGCTAGTAGGGGGTCGCAGTACTTC
-	TRBV28	few	TRBJ2-5	CASRGPSRETQYF	TGTGCCAGCAGAGGGCCGTCGAGAGAGACCCAGTACTTC
-	TRBV11-2	-	TRBJ2-7	CASSPGRYEQYF	TGTGCCAGCAGCCCTGGTCGTTACGAGCAGTACTTC
-	TRBV20-1	-	TRBJ2-1	CSATGDNEQFF	TGCAGTGCTACAGGGGACAATGAGCAGTTCTTC
TRBD1	TRBV11-2	-	TRBJ1-3	CASSPLGQGIFGNTIYF	TGTGCCAGCAGCCCACTAGGACAGGGGATTTTTGGAAACACCATATATTTT
TRBD2	TRBV29-1	-	TRBJ2-5	CSVGGGRETQYF	TGCAGCGTTGGCGGGGGACGAGAGACCCAGTACTTC
TRBD1	TRBV4-3	-	TRBJ2-5	CASSQDFRQGKETQYF	TGCGCCAGCAGCCAAGACTTTCGACAGGGAAAGGAGACCCAGTACTTC
-	TRBV9	-	TRBJ1-3	CASSQNSGNTIYF	TGTGCCAGCAGCCAGAACTCTGGAAACACCATATATTTT
TRBD1	TRBV6-5	-	TRBJ1-1	CASSRDRGGAFF	TGTGCCAGCAGTAGAGACAGGGGAGGAGCTTTCTTT
-	TRBV7-9	-	TRBJ2-1	CASSPNVVKGEKEQFF	TGTGCCAGCAGCCCTAATGTGGTGAAGGGAGAAAAAGAGCAGTTCTTC
-	TRBV6-1	-	TRBJ1-5	CASKWGGDQPQHF	TGTGCCAGCAAATGGGGTGGGGACCAGCCCCAGCATTTT
TRBD1	TRBV11-3	-	TRBJ2-2	CASRFGQGAGELFF	TGTGCCAGCAGGTTCGGACAGGGCGCCGGGGAGCTGTTTTTT
TRBD1	TRBV11-2	-	TRBJ2-3	CASSLQGALTDTQYF	TGTGCCAGCAGCTTGCAGGGGGCGCTTACAGATACGCAGTATTTT
TRBD1	TRBV6-6	-	TRBJ1-4	CASHRDSVGKLFF	TGTGCCTCCCACCGGGACAGCGTGGGAAAACTGTTTTTT
-	TRBV11-2	few	TRBJ2-7	CASSERANSYEQYF	TGTGCCAGCAGTGAGCGGGCGAACTCCTACGAGCAGTACTTC
TRBD1	TRBV7-2	-	TRBJ2-5	CASTLGGDRDGETQYF	TGTGCCAGCACCCTGGGCGGGGACAGGGATGGTGAGACCCAGTACTTC
TRBD1	TRBV4-2	-	TRBJ2-7	CASSLRQGNAYEQYF	TGTGCCAGCAGCCTTAGACAGGGGAATGCCTACGAGCAGTACTTC
-	TRBV5-1	-	TRBJ2-7	CASSLDYSYEQYF	TGCGCCAGCAGTTTAGACTACTCCTACGAGCAGTACTTC
-	TRBV18	-	TRBJ2-4	CASSPPVRAAKNIQYF	TGTGCCAGCTCACCACCCGTCAGGGCAGCCAAAAACATTCAGTACTTC